This passage covers 25 T cell receptor beta chains from one sample sequenced in a study of cytomegalovirus exposure and HLA in healthy donors. The protocol was immunoSEQ multiplex PCR, while the TCRdb copy is restricted to in-frame clones and leaves out a portion. The table lists about 360,000 clones, 80% to 90% of them singletons, with roughly 0.75% in the top ten. The sequencing input was PBMCs. The receptors shown here come from a woman younger than 30 in good health and CMV-seronegative.

The chain joins TRBV7-3 to TRBJ2-2; 10 bases are a match to TRBD1. Germline CDR1 SGHTA, CDR2 FQGTGA. The CDR3 contains 15 residues. J was trimmed by 5 bases and V by 6 bases; bases with no gene match: 6. CDR3 region: CASSRGTGETGELFF. CDR3 DNA: TGTGCCAGCAGTCGGGGGACAGGGGAGACCGGGGAGCTGTTTTTT. Complete variable domain (other parts from reference TRBV7-3 and TRBJ2-2): GAGVSQTPSNKVTEKGKYVELRCDPISGHTALYWYRQSLGQGPEFLIYFQGTGAADDSGLPNDRFFAVRPEGSVSTLKIQRTERGDSAVYLCASSRGTGETGELFFGEGSRLTVL.

This clone was observed a handful of times. This CDR3 is CAALAGALYEQYF. The CDR3 nucleotides are TGTGCTGCCCTAGCGGGGGCCCTCTACGAGCAGTACTTC. The chain carries TRBV30 and TRBJ2-7; 10 bases fit TRBD2. Germline values: CDR1 GTSNPN, CDR2 SVGIG (reference sequence). The CDR3 is 13 residues long.

The rearrangement uses TRBV18 and TRBJ2-7; 12 bases are shared with TRBD1. The trim removed 3 bases at V and 0 bases at J, leaving 0 bases unmatched. The CDR3 has 15 residues. Germline CDR1 and CDR2: KGHSH and LQKENI. CDR3 bases: TGTGCCAGCTCACCGGGACAGGGGGCCTCCTACGAGCAGTACTTC. This encodes CASSPGQGASYEQYF.

The chain is built from TRBV27 and TRBJ2-7; perhaps TRBD1 as D (6 bases). The CDR3 totals 15 residues. The germline V and J ends were trimmed by 6 bases and 3 bases, with 18 bases remaining between them. Germline loops: CDR1 MNHEY, CDR2 SMNVEV (reference sequence). As DNA, the CDR3 is TGTGCCAGCAGGCCAAAGGTTACAGGGTTCTACGAGCAGTACTTC. Translation gives CASRPKVTGFYEQYF.

The genes are TRBV11-2 and TRBJ1-1, with unresolved D. The length of the CDR3 is 14 residues. Germline CDR1 reads SGHAT; CDR2 reads FQNNGV. Deletions cut 2 bases from V and 5 bases from J, with 12 bases between. The CDR3 reads CASSLRSQRTEAFF. The CDR3 region has the DNA TGTGCCAGCAGCTTACGGTCGCAGCGGACTGAAGCTTTCTTT.

The genes are TRBV30 and TRBJ1-2; D ambiguous. Germline V lookup: CDR1 GTSNPN, CDR2 SVGIG (reference sequence). V lost 1 base, J lost 5 bases, and 20 bases lay in between. This CDR3 has 16 amino acids. CDR3 nucleotides: TGTGCCTGGAGTGGAGAGGGCCACCCATTAGGGTATGGCTACACCTTC. It translates to CAWSGEGHPLGYGYTF.

This sequence joins TRBV20-1 and TRBJ2-7, with 7 bases that match TRBD2. CDR3 length equals 11 residues. The germline V gene encodes CDR1 DFQATT and CDR2 SNEGSKA (reference sequence). CDR3 DNA sequence: TGCGGAGCGGGGCTGGCCTACGAGCAGTACTTC. Translating it yields CGAGLAYEQYF.

The chain employs TRBV30 and TRBJ1-1, with a tentative D call TRBD1 (6 bases). The V end was cut by 5 bases, the J end by 3 bases, with 16 bases between. CDR3 length: 14 amino acids. Germline V gives CDR1 GTSNPN, CDR2 SVGIG (reference sequence). CDR3 DNA: TGTGCCTGGGAAATACAACAGGGTCACACTGAAGCTTTCTTT. This gives the protein CAWEIQQGHTEAFF.

The CDR3 DNA reads TGTGCCAGCAGCCCCGACCAACAGGGCACTAACTATGGCTACACCTTC. Its translation: CASSPDQQGTNYGYTF. The chain has TRBV7-9 and TRBJ1-2; weak D call: TRBD1 (6 bases). The CDR3 spans 16 residues. Deletions cut 5 bases from V and 0 bases from J, with 16 bases between. CDR1 and CDR2 (germline): SEHNR, FQNEAQ (reference sequence).

The table lists this clone with a count of one. The rearrangement links TRBV2 to TRBJ1-4; no definite D call. From germline, CDR1 is SNHLY and CDR2 FYNNEI. CDR3 length: 14 amino acids. Trimming took 6 bases from V and 7 from J, leaving 15 bases between them. Here the CDR3 reads CASSDSSAGEKLFF. CDR3 DNA sequence: TGTGCCAGCAGCGACTCGTCGGCGGGTGAAAAACTGTTTTTT. Combining the CDR3 with reference TRBV2 and TRBJ1-4 gives the whole variable domain EPEVTQTPSHQVTQMGQEVILRCVPISNHLYFYWYRQILGQKVEFLVSFYNNEISEKSEIFDDQFSVERPDGSNFTLKIRSTKLEDSAMYFCASSDSSAGEKLFFGSGTQLSVL.

This sequence joins TRBV28 and TRBJ2-7; 9 bases agree with TRBD1. Germline V lookup: CDR1 MDHEN, CDR2 SYDVKM. V shed 2 bases and J 2 bases; nucleotides not matched to a gene: 10. This CDR3 has 17 amino acids. CDR3 protein: CASSLPGTGPTAYEQYF. CDR3 bases: TGTGCCAGCAGTTTACCCGGGACAGGGCCAACCGCCTACGAGCAGTACTTC. The full variable domain, its missing parts supplied by reference TRBV28 and TRBJ2-7, is DVKVTQSSRYLVKRTGEKVFLECVQDMDHENMFWYRQDPGLGLRLIYFSYDVKMKEKGDIPEGYSVSREKKERFSLILESASTNQTSMYLCASSLPGTGPTAYEQYFGPGTRLTVT.

V and J are TRBV30 and TRBJ1-5; D may be TRBD1 (6 bases). This CDR3 is built from 15 residues. V dropped 2 bases and J dropped 8 bases, with 19 bases sitting between them. Looked up from germline, CDR1 is GTSNPN and CDR2 is SVGIG (reference sequence). The CDR3 sequence is CAWSTTSRGGEPQHF. DNA of the CDR3: TGTGCCTGGAGTACTACCTCCAGGGGTGGGGAGCCCCAGCATTTT.

This chain links TRBV9 with TRBJ1-1; 8 positions agree with TRBD1. The CDR3 runs 14 residues. Looked up from germline, CDR1 is SGDLS and CDR2 is YYNGEE. V gave up 7 bases and J gave up 1 base; unmatched junction bases: 6. CDR3: CASGDRGRNTEAFF. In DNA, the CDR3 is TGTGCCAGCGGTGACAGGGGAAGGAACACTGAAGCTTTCTTT.

The chain joins TRBV28 to TRBJ2-2; the match to TRBD2 covers 10 bases. Trimming took 2 bases from V and 6 from J; bases not matched to a gene: 6. This CDR3 has 16 amino acids. Germline V gene data show CDR1 as MDHEN and CDR2 as SYDVKM. CDR3 nucleotide sequence: TGTGCCAGCAGTTTAATAGGCCTAGCGGGGGCCGGGGAGCTGTTTTTT. Translated: CASSLIGLAGAGELFF.

This chain joins TRBV10-3 and TRBJ2-1, with 7 bases identical to TRBD2. Germline CDR1 and CDR2: ENHRY and SYGVKD. CDR3 size: 14 residues. The ends lost 5 bases at V and 2 bases at J; junction bases unmatched: 3. CDR3 amino acids: CAISNSGPYNEQFF. The CDR3 region has the DNA TGTGCCATCAGTAATAGCGGGCCCTACAATGAGCAGTTCTTC.

The chain uses TRBV5-1 and TRBJ2-3; a possible D gene is TRBD2 (6 bases). There are 14 residues in the CDR3. Trimming shortened V by 4 bases and J by 2 bases, and 11 bases separated the two germline ends. Germline V gives CDR1 SGHRS, CDR2 YFSETQ. The CDR3 region has the DNA TGCGCCAGCAGCCCCGGGACTTACACAGATACGCAGTATTTT. It codes for CASSPGTYTDTQYF. The full variable domain, its missing parts supplied by reference TRBV5-1 and TRBJ2-3, is KAGVTQTPRYLIKTRGQQVTLSCSPISGHRSVSWYQQTPGQGLQFLFEYFSETQRNKGNFPGRFSGRQFSNSRSEMNVSTLELGDSALYLCASSPGTYTDTQYFGPGTRLTVL.

The rearrangement uses TRBV11-2 and TRBJ2-1; 10 bases fit TRBD2. CDR1 SGHAT and CDR2 FQNNGV come from the germline V gene. The CDR3 spans 15 residues. J gave up 6 bases and V 1 base, and 3 bases lay outside the gene matches. Written as DNA, the CDR3 is TGTGCCAGCAGCTTAGTAGCGGGAGGTGTCAATGAGCAGTTCTTC. It translates to CASSLVAGGVNEQFF.

The CDR3, as DNA: TGCAGCATATCTCACGGGGTCTATGGCTACACCTTC. Protein: CSISHGVYGYTF. J is TRBJ1-2 and V is TRBV29-1, with unresolved D. CDR3 size: 12 residues. V was cut by 8 bases and J by 4 bases, with 14 bases left in between. Per germline, CDR1 SQVTM and CDR2 ANQGSEA.

This clone was observed once. The chain couples TRBV29-1 to TRBJ2-7; TRBD1 matches at 9 bases. This CDR3 is 14 amino acids long. Germline assignment: CDR1 SQVTM and CDR2 ANQGSEA. V trimming: 8 bases; J trimming: 1 base; junction bases outside the gene matches: 9. The CDR3 nucleotides are TGCAGCTTCACACAGGGGGCTAAATCCTACGAGCAGTACTTC. Protein sequence: CSFTQGAKSYEQYF.

This rearrangement joins TRBV29-1 to TRBJ2-1, with D possibly being TRBD2 (5 bases). Germline assignment: CDR1 SQVTM and CDR2 ANQGSEA. CDR3 length: 13 amino acids. Trimming cost V 3 bases and J 8 bases, with 14 bases left between them. CDR3 sequence: CSVEGGLSDEQFF. CDR3 coding DNA: TGCAGCGTTGAGGGCGGGCTCTCGGATGAGCAGTTCTTC.

In its sample, this clone was seen a few times. The chain combines TRBV7-7 with TRBJ2-7, with TRBD2 as a possible D gene (6 bases). The CDR3 covers 13 residues. Germline values: CDR1 SSHAT, CDR2 FNYEAQ (reference sequence). The ends were cut back, 5 bases at V and 3 bases at J, with 11 bases in the middle. The CDR3 DNA reads as TGTGCCAGCAGCCAAGGGACTGGCTACGAGCAGTACTTC. Amino acids: CASSQGTGYEQYF.

In DNA, the CDR3 is TGCGCCAGCAGCTGGATCGTCCGGGACAGGGGGAGCGAGCAGTACTTC. Protein product: CASSWIVRDRGSEQYF. The genes are TRBV5-1 and TRBJ2-7; 11 positions match TRBD1. The junction had 11 bases not matched to a gene; V was cut back by 3 bases and J by 6 bases. Germline CDR1 is SGHRS and CDR2 is YFSETQ. The CDR3 runs to 16 residues.

As regards this clone: This sample includes further DNA sequences coding for the same CDR3. The chain couples TRBV18 to TRBJ2-7; 8 bases line up with TRBD1. The germline V gene encodes CDR1 KGHSH and CDR2 LQKENI. The J segment lost 3 bases and the V segment lost 0 bases, leaving 4 bases of the junction unmatched. This CDR3 has 15 amino acids. CDR3 DNA: TGTGCCAGCTCACCACCGGGGACAGGCAGCTACGAGCAGTACTTC. Its translation: CASSPPGTGSYEQYF.

The chain uses TRBV28 and TRBJ2-5; D remains ambiguous. The CDR3 runs 14 residues. Germline assignment: CDR1 MDHEN and CDR2 SYDVKM. The germline V and J ends were trimmed by 2 bases and 3 bases, with 10 bases remaining between them. The CDR3 region has the DNA TGTGCCAGCAGTTTAATTGCGAGTAAAGAGACCCAGTACTTC. As protein: CASSLIASKETQYF.

The V gene is TRBV7-6, the J gene TRBJ1-6; 8 nucleotides agree with TRBD1. With 0 bases clipped from V and 8 bases from J, the junction kept 6 bases outside the gene matches. Germline V gene lookup returns CDR1 SGHVS and CDR2 FNYEAQ. The CDR3 runs to 16 residues. The CDR3, as DNA: TGTGCCAGCAGCTTAGCTGGACAGGGTAGGGATTCACCCCTCCACTTT. It yields the protein CASSLAGQGRDSPLHF.